The 17 T cell receptor beta chains below were found in one sample sequenced in a study of CD8 T cells in ankylosing spondylitis. Study-level findings and limits: One TCR beta motif, made up of under ten highly homologous variants, appeared characteristic of ankylosing spondylitis blood.

TCRdb re-analysed the 5' RACE reads in MiXCR, keeping a single row per CDR3 protein. The sample lists about 800,000 distinct CDR3 sequences, 12% occurring once. These receptors are not linked to any known antigen. Material: blood, either unsorted or a sorted T cell fraction (not recorded which). These receptors were collected from a male donor with ankylosing spondylitis.

This clonotype was detected ten times or more. This chain uses TRBV20-1 with TRBJ2-7; 9 bases map to TRBD2. CDR1 and CDR2 (germline): DFQATT, SNEGSKA (reference sequence). The ends lost 5 bases at V and 2 bases at J; junction bases unmatched: 13. The CDR3 spans 16 residues. CDR3: CSAVNAGGSRAYEQYF. The CDR3 DNA reads TGCAGTGCTGTCAATGCGGGAGGGAGTAGGGCCTACGAGCAGTACTTC.

Only a few counts were recorded for this clonotype. The chain recombines TRBV5-1 with TRBJ2-1, with D perhaps TRBD2 (7 bases). Germline loops: CDR1 SGHRS, CDR2 YFSETQ. Trimming took 3 bases from V and 6 from J, leaving 22 bases between them. The CDR3 spans 17 residues. The CDR3, as DNA: TGCGCCAGCAGCTCACACCCGGGGGGCGTGGGTCCCAATGAGCAGTTCTTC. It translates to CASSSHPGGVGPNEQFF.

V gene TRBV29-1 combines with J gene TRBJ2-1; D possibly corresponds to TRBD1 (5 bases). CDR3 length: 12 residues. The V and J ends lost 6 bases and 4 bases respectively, with 10 bases between them. In germline, CDR1 is SQVTM, CDR2 ANQGSEA. CDR3: CSVETGYNEQFF. The CDR3 DNA is TGCAGCGTAGAAACAGGTTACAATGAGCAGTTCTTC.

This clonotype has ten or more counts. The genes are TRBV5-1 and TRBJ2-7; 7 positions match TRBD1. The CDR3 spans 14 residues. Germline V CDR1 and CDR2: SGHRS, YFSETQ. J lost 2 bases, V lost 3 bases, and 5 bases had no gene match. The CDR3 protein is CASSYRDSAYEQYF. The CDR3 region has the DNA TGCGCCAGCAGCTACCGGGACAGCGCCTACGAGCAGTACTTC. The variable domain in full, with the rest retrieved from reference TRBV5-1 and TRBJ2-7, is KAGVTQTPRYLIKTRGQQVTLSCSPISGHRSVSWYQQTPGQGLQFLFEYFSETQRNKGNFPGRFSGRQFSNSRSEMNVSTLELGDSALYLCASSYRDSAYEQYFGPGTRLTVT.

The chain links TRBV7-2 to TRBJ2-3; 10 bases match TRBD1. The CDR3 is made up of 15 amino acids. In germline, CDR1 is SGHTA, CDR2 FQGNSA. V shed 2 bases and J 6 bases; nucleotides not matched to a gene: 5. The CDR3 DNA is TGTGCCAGCAGCTTAATGACAGGGGGCAAGGATACGCAGTATTTT. Translated, it gives CASSLMTGGKDTQYF.

This clonotype was counted only a few times. This chain joins TRBV20-1 and TRBJ1-5, with D possibly matching TRBD1 (6 bases). Germline V gives CDR1 DFQATT, CDR2 SNEGSKA (reference sequence). Between the trimmed V and J ends, which lost 0 bases and 8 bases, there was a span of 17 bases. The CDR3 length is 15 residues. CDR3 in amino acids: CSARDQGRGSEPQHF. CDR3 bases: TGCAGTGCTAGAGACCAGGGGCGAGGCTCCGAGCCCCAGCATTTT.

V is TRBV20-1 and J is TRBJ2-1, with D unresolved. Germline CDR1 reads DFQATT; CDR2 reads SNEGSKA (reference sequence). Trimming cost V 5 bases and J 13 bases, with 15 bases left between them. The CDR3 consists of 11 residues. The CDR3 loop reads CSADKRTEQFF. The CDR3, as DNA: TGCAGTGCTGACAAGAGGACGGAACAGTTCTTC.

This clonotype was detected only a few times. This chain connects TRBV7-6 to TRBJ2-1; no clear D gene. This CDR3 contains 13 residues. CDR1 and CDR2 (germline): SGHVS, FNYEAQ. Trimming shortened V by 2 bases and J by 8 bases, and 10 bases separated the two germline ends. The CDR3 reads CASSLYLRDEQFF. The DNA for the CDR3 is TGTGCCAGCAGCTTATATTTGCGCGATGAGCAGTTCTTC.

This clonotype has a handful of counts. The genes are TRBV20-1 and TRBJ1-5; D might be TRBD1 (6 bases). This CDR3 is built from 13 residues. V gave up 5 bases and J gave up 3 bases, with 11 bases separating them. Germline lookup yields CDR1 DFQATT and CDR2 SNEGSKA (reference sequence). CDR3 sequence (DNA): TGCAGTGCTCAGGGGACATACAATCAGCCCCAGCATTTT. The encoded protein is CSAQGTYNQPQHF.

This clonotype appeared many times. The chain couples TRBV12-3 or TRBV12-4 to TRBJ1-5, with D uncertain. CDR3 length equals 14 residues. The V and J ends lost 2 bases and 5 bases respectively, with 10 bases between them. The CDR3 is CASSLQHIDQPQHF. CDR3 DNA sequence: TGTGCCAGCAGTTTACAACATATAGATCAGCCCCAGCATTTT.

The DNA of the CDR3 is TGTGCCAGCAGCCCCACTGGGCGCGCGTCGTCCAAACTGTTTTTT. Translating it yields CASSPTGRASSKLFF. This chain uses TRBV9 with TRBJ1-4; D remains unclear. The length of the CDR3 is 15 residues. Trimming took off 4 bases at V and 11 bases at J, with 21 bases between the two ends. Germline V gene data show CDR1 as SGDLS and CDR2 as YYNGEE.

The chain joins TRBV5-1 to TRBJ2-7; 8 bases align to TRBD2. V gave up 4 bases and J gave up 1 base; unmatched junction bases: 7. The CDR3 is 15 amino acids. Germline CDR1 reads SGHRS; CDR2 reads YFSETQ. CDR3: CASSHTSGRSYEQYF. The CDR3, as DNA: TGCGCCAGCAGCCATACTAGCGGCCGGTCCTACGAGCAGTACTTC.

This clonotype has ten or more counts. The CDR3 nucleotides read TGTGCCAGCAGCTACTTCCAGGGGGAGCAGTACTTC. Residues: CASSYFQGEQYF. The chain links TRBV7-2 to TRBJ2-7; TRBD1 is a possible D gene (6 bases). The ends were cut back, 4 bases at V and 7 bases at J, with 11 bases in the middle. Germline lookup yields CDR1 SGHTA and CDR2 FQGNSA. This CDR3 region has 12 residues.

At least ten counts were recorded for this clonotype. V and J are TRBV29-1 and TRBJ1-1; the D gene is possibly TRBD1 (6 bases). The germline V gene has CDR1 SQVTM and CDR2 ANQGSEA. The CDR3 has 16 amino acids. The germline V and J ends were trimmed by 4 bases and 1 base, with 19 bases remaining between them. CDR3 sequence (DNA): TGCAGCGTTGCCAGATGGGGGGGCGTAGGGAACACTGAAGCTTTCTTT. It codes for CSVARWGGVGNTEAFF.

The chain employs TRBV6-6 and TRBJ1-2; D is undetermined. V was cut by 6 bases and J by 10 bases, with 15 bases left in between. Germline loops: CDR1 MNHNY, CDR2 SVGAGI (reference sequence). The CDR3 consists of 12 residues. CDR3 residues: CASSGPQGFYTF. CDR3 sequence (DNA): TGTGCCAGCAGCGGGCCCCAAGGTTTCTACACCTTC.

This clonotype was seen at least ten times. V usage is TRBV7-9 and J usage is TRBJ1-1, with D perhaps matching TRBD1 (5 bases). The V and J ends lost 2 bases and 1 base respectively, with 5 bases between them. The V gene's germline CDR1 is SEHNR and CDR2 FQNEAQ (reference sequence). The CDR3 is made up of 13 amino acids. The CDR3 nucleotides read TGTGCCAGCAGCTTACAGGGGAACACTGAAGCTTTCTTT. Protein: CASSLQGNTEAFF.

The V and J genes are TRBV15 and TRBJ2-5; perhaps D is TRBD1 or TRBD2 (6 bases each). Trimming pared 0 bases from V and 5 bases from J, leaving 13 bases between. The CDR3 has 15 residues. The V gene's germline CDR1 is LNHNV and CDR2 YYDKDF (reference sequence). This CDR3 reads CATSREGGLGETQYF. The CDR3 nucleotides are TGTGCCACCAGCAGAGAGGGGGGCCTAGGTGAGACCCAGTACTTC.